This T cell receptor (beta chain) originates from a study of cytomegalovirus exposure and HLA in healthy donors. An approximately 120-subject validation cohort, separate from the approximately 670-subject first cohort, supplied the donors. Between the trimmed V and J ends, which lost 6 bases and 7 bases, there was a span of 12 bases. This CDR3 spans 13 amino acids. CDR1 and CDR2 (germline): SNHLY, FYNNEI. Here immunoSEQ multiplex PCR was the method, and the copy in TCRdb shows in-frame clones only, minus some. The sample has about 240,000 clones, around nine tenths seen once. This rearrangement joins TRBV2 to TRBJ2-2; D perhaps matches TRBD1 (5 bases). The sequenced sample consisted of PBMCs. The clonotype originates from a man between 18 and 29 years old in good health and CMV-seronegative. CDR3 residues: CASRGRVVGELFF. The CDR3 DNA reads TGTGCCAGCAGGGGCAGGGTGGTCGGGGAGCTGTTTTTT.